The rows below give T cell receptor beta chains drawn from one sample of a study of blood T cell repertoires in COVID-19. Profiling relied on immunoSEQ multiplex PCR, and the TCRdb table lists in-frame clones only, not all of them. The profile shows approximately 190,000 clones, roughly four fifths of them singletons. Sequencing was done on a sample of peripheral blood. These receptors were obtained from a woman aged 40 to 55 with acute or convalescent COVID-19. Each CDR3 is given with its conserved first and last residue. The order of the fields is clone size, V gene, D gene, J gene, CDR3 DNA, CDR3 protein. A D gene is named only where the DNA matches it firmly. Part of the rows lack a size; the others show once, few, many or a class for expanded clones.

.	TRBV6-5	TRBD1	TRBJ2-7	TGTGCCAGCAGCCCCAGGGGGCTACAATCCTACGAGCAGTACTTC	CASSPRGLQSYEQYF
few	TRBV5-1	.	TRBJ2-1	TGCGCCAGCAGTTGGAAGGGGGATGAGCAGTTCTTC	CASSWKGDEQFF
.	TRBV4-2	.	TRBJ2-7	TGTGCCAGCAGCCAGCCCGAGAGATCACGAGAACCCTACGAGCAGTACTTC	CASSQPERSREPYEQYF
.	TRBV5-1	TRBD1	TRBJ2-2	TGCGCCAGCAGCTTGAGCAGGGGGCTCGCCACCGGGGAGCTGTTTTTT	CASSLSRGLATGELFF
.	TRBV9	.	TRBJ1-4	TGTGCCAGCAGCGCCCAGGACTTAGGGAAACTGTTTTTT	CASSAQDLGKLFF
.	TRBV7-9	.	TRBJ2-7	TGTGCCAGCAGCTCAAACACCCCATACCCTTACGAGCAGTACTTC	CASSSNTPYPYEQYF
.	TRBV7-6	TRBD1	TRBJ2-7	TGTGCCAGCAGCGTAGGACAGGGTTACGAGCAGTACTTC	CASSVGQGYEQYF
.	TRBV30	TRBD1	TRBJ2-7	TGTGCCTCGGAGGGACAGGCCTCCTACGAGCAGTACTTC	CASEGQASYEQYF
.	TRBV18	TRBD2	TRBJ2-5	TGTGCCAGCTCACCATTGGGGGGGGTTCAAGAGACCCAGTACTTC	CASSPLGGVQETQYF
once	TRBV28	TRBD1	TRBJ1-6	TGTGCCAGCAGTTCCCCCGGACAGGGCCATAATTCACCCCTCCACTTT	CASSSPGQGHNSPLHF
.	TRBV5-1	.	TRBJ1-4	TGCGCCAGCAGCTTGGACTCAACTAATGAAAAACTGTTTTTT	CASSLDSTNEKLFF
.	TRBV7-9	TRBD1	TRBJ2-1	TGTGCCAGCAGCTCAGGGACAGGGGGCAATGAGCAGTTCTTC	CASSSGTGGNEQFF
.	TRBV3-1/TRBV3-2	.	TRBJ1-4	TGTGCCAGCAGCCAATTTGAGGAACTGTTTTTT	CASSQFEELFF
.	TRBV5-5	.	TRBJ2-1	TGTGCCAGCAGCTTGGGTCCGTCCTACAATGAGCAGTTCTTC	CASSLGPSYNEQFF
.	TRBV11-2	.	TRBJ2-7	TGTGCCAGCAGCTCGCATCGGGGGGCGAACTACGAGCAGTACTTC	CASSSHRGANYEQYF
.	TRBV6-4	TRBD1	TRBJ1-1	TGTGCCAGCAGTGACGGGACAGAGAACACTGAAGCTTTCTTT	CASSDGTENTEAFF
.	TRBV28	.	TRBJ2-7	TGTGCCACCGCTGCGGACAGCTACGAGCAGTACTTC	CATAADSYEQYF
few	TRBV19	.	TRBJ1-1	TGTGCCAGTAGTATCTCCGGGGGAAACACTGAAGCTTTCTTT	CASSISGGNTEAFF
.	TRBV6-5	TRBD1	TRBJ1-1	TGTGCCAGCAGTTACTCAATCAGGGGGGAGGAAGCTTTCTTT	CASSYSIRGEEAFF
.	TRBV6-5	.	TRBJ2-2	TGTGCCGCCGTAGGAGGCAGAGAGACCGGGGAGCTGTTTTTT	CAAVGGRETGELFF
.	TRBV7-9	TRBD1	TRBJ2-7	TGTGCCAGCAGCTTAAGGGGCGGGGACAGGGGCTCCTACGAGCAGTACTTC	CASSLRGGDRGSYEQYF
few	TRBV2	.	TRBJ1-5	TGTGCCAGCAGTGAACAGGACAGCCTTAATCAGCCCCAGCATTTT	CASSEQDSLNQPQHF
.	TRBV6-5	TRBD1	TRBJ2-7	TGTGCCAGCAACGTAAGGGGGCTTTCCTACGAGCAGTACTTC	CASNVRGLSYEQYF
.	TRBV10-3	TRBD2	TRBJ2-7	TGTGCCATCAGGGCTAAGCGGGGGCCCGAATACGAGCAGTACTTC	CAIRAKRGPEYEQYF
.	TRBV18	.	TRBJ1-4	TGTGCCAGCTCACCAGGGGGCCTTGAAAAACTGTTTTTT	CASSPGGLEKLFF
.	TRBV5-4	TRBD2	TRBJ2-2	TGTGCCAGCACCGCGGGGGGGTTTAGGACCGGGGAGCTGTTTTTT	CASTAGGFRTGELFF